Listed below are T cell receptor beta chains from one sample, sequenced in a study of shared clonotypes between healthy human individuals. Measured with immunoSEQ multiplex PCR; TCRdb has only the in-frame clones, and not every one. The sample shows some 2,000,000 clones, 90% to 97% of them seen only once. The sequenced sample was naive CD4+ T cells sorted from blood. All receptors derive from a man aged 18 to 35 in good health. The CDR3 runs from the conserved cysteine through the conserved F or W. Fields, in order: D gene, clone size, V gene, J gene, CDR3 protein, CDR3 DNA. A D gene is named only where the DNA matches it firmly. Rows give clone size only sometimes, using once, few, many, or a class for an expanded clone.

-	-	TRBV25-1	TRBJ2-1	CASSEYRTVNNEQFF	TGTGCCAGCAGTGAATATCGGACCGTTAACAATGAGCAGTTCTTC
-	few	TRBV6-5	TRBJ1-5	CASSYDRNSNQPQHF	TGTGCCAGCAGTTACGACAGGAATAGCAATCAGCCCCAGCATTTT
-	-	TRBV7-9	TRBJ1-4	CASSLGEVATNEKLFF	TGTGCCAGCAGCTTAGGGGAGGTAGCAACTAATGAAAAACTGTTTTTT
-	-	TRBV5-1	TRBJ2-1	CASSLGSSSYNEQFF	TGCGCCAGCAGCTTGGGCTCAAGCTCCTACAATGAGCAGTTCTTC
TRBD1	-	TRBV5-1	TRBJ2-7	CASRLQGASYEQYF	TGCGCCAGCAGACTACAGGGGGCCTCCTACGAGCAGTACTTC
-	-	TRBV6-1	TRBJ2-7	CASVPGLSYEQYF	TGTGCCAGCGTCCCGGGACTCTCCTACGAGCAGTACTTC
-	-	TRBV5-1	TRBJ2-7	CASSLATGTFPYEQYF	TGCGCCAGCAGCTTGGCAACCGGGACATTTCCCTACGAGCAGTACTTC
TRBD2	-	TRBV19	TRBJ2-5	CASSFAGGQETQYF	TGTGCCAGTAGTTTCGCGGGAGGCCAAGAGACCCAGTACTTC
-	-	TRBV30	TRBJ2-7	CAWSVQLLPRQYF	TGTGCCTGGAGTGTACAACTGCTTCCCCGGCAGTACTTC
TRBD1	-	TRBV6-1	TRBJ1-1	CASSEAGVGTGGTEAFF	TGTGCCAGCAGTGAAGCGGGCGTAGGGACAGGGGGCACTGAAGCTTTCTTT
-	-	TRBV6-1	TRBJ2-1	CASGKAYNEQFF	TGTGCCAGCGGTAAGGCATACAATGAGCAGTTCTTC
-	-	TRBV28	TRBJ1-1	CASSLGGMNTEAFF	TGTGCCAGCAGTTTGGGGGGCATGAACACTGAAGCTTTCTTT
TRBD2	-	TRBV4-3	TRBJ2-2	CASSQAAGVKVRELFF	TGCGCCAGCAGCCAGGCAGCGGGAGTAAAGGTCCGGGAGCTGTTTTTT
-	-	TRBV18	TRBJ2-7	CASSPGTAYEQYF	TGTGCCAGCTCACCAGGCACCGCCTACGAGCAGTACTTC
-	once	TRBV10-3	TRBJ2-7	CAIRPSGAGSYEQYF	TGTGCCATCAGACCCAGCGGCGCAGGCTCCTACGAGCAGTACTTC
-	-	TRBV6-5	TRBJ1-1	CASSRSSPNTEAFF	TGTGCCAGCAGTCGGAGTTCTCCGAACACTGAAGCTTTCTTT
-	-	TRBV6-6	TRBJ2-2	CASSYMASNTGELFF	TGTGCCAGCAGTTACATGGCTAGCAACACCGGGGAGCTGTTTTTT
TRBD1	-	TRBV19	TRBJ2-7	CASSTRTGGYYEQYF	TGTGCCAGTAGTACCCGGACAGGGGGCTATTACGAGCAGTACTTC
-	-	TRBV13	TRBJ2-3	CASSPRALDTQYF	TGTGCCAGCAGCCCCCGCGCACTTGATACGCAGTATTTT
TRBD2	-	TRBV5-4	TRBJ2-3	CATRPGGSTDTQYF	TGTGCCACCAGACCGGGGGGGAGCACAGATACGCAGTATTTT
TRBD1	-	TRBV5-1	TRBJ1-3	CASSPGQYSGNTIYF	TGCGCCAGCAGCCCGGGACAGTACTCTGGAAACACCATATATTTT
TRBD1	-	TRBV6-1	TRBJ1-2	CASSEGVVGQGYGYTF	TGTGCCAGCAGTGAAGGGGTTGTAGGACAGGGCTATGGCTACACCTTC
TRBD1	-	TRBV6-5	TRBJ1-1	CASSRDRTRREAFF	TGTGCCAGCAGTAGGGACAGGACAAGACGTGAAGCTTTCTTT
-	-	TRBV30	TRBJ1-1	CAWGQLNTEAFF	TGTGCCTGGGGTCAGTTGAACACTGAAGCTTTCTTT
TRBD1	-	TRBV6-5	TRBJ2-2	CASSPGQTVGGELFF	TGTGCCAGCAGTCCGGGACAGACCGTAGGCGGGGAGCTGTTTTTT
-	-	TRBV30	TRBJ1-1	CAWSPGGSSEAFF	TGTGCCTGGAGTCCTGGGGGCTCGAGTGAAGCTTTCTTT
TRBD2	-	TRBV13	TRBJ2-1	CASSQRLAPGYEQFF	TGTGCCAGCAGCCAACGACTAGCCCCCGGCTATGAGCAGTTCTTC
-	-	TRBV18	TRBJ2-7	CASSPLADSYEQYF	TGTGCCAGCTCACCATTAGCGGACTCCTACGAGCAGTACTTC
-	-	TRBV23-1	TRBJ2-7	CASSQSRSGYEQYF	TGCGCCAGCAGTCAATCCCGTTCGGGGTACGAGCAGTACTTC
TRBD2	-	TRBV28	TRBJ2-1	CASRLAGPLYNEQFF	TGTGCCAGCAGATTAGCGGGGCCACTCTACAATGAGCAGTTCTTC
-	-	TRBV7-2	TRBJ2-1	CASSLVAPLVQGNEQFF	TGTGCCAGCAGCTTAGTAGCTCCACTAGTTCAAGGCAATGAGCAGTTCTTC
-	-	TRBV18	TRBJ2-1	CASSPSDREQFF	TGTGCCAGCTCACCATCAGACAGAGAGCAGTTCTTC
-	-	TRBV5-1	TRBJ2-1	CASSSGAVRYNEQFF	TGCGCCAGCAGCTCGGGCGCGGTTCGTTACAATGAGCAGTTCTTC
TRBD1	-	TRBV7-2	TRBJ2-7	CASSIGQGNSYEQYF	TGTGCCAGCAGCATTGGACAGGGAAATTCCTACGAGCAGTACTTC
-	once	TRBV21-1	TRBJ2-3	CASSKGRLAGKGTDTQYF	TGTGCCAGCAGCAAAGGAAGACTAGCGGGAAAAGGCACAGATACGCAGTATTTT
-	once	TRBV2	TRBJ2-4	CASSAAKNIQYF	TGTGCCAGCAGTGCAGCCAAAAACATTCAGTACTTC
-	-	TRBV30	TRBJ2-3	CAWKKGPTDTQYF	TGTGCCTGGAAGAAGGGACCCACAGATACGCAGTATTTT
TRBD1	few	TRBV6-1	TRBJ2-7	CASTGQVNEQYF	TGTGCCAGCACTGGACAGGTGAACGAGCAGTACTTC
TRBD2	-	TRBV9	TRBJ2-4	CASSAGLAGVPSSQYF	TGTGCCAGCAGCGCGGGACTAGCGGGAGTCCCTTCGAGTCAGTACTTC
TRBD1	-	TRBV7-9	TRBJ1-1	CASSRDADRGQVAFF	TGTGCCAGCAGCCGAGATGCCGACAGGGGGCAGGTAGCTTTCTTT
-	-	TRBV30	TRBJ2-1	CASSSGYNEQFF	TGTGCCTCGTCGTCGGGGTACAATGAGCAGTTCTTC
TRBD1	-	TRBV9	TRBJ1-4	CASSVMGTGPEKLFF	TGTGCCAGCAGCGTAATGGGGACAGGGCCAGAAAAACTGTTTTTT
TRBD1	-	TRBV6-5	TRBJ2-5	CASSPGTGERKTQYF	TGTGCCAGCAGCCCCGGGACAGGGGAGCGAAAGACCCAGTACTTC